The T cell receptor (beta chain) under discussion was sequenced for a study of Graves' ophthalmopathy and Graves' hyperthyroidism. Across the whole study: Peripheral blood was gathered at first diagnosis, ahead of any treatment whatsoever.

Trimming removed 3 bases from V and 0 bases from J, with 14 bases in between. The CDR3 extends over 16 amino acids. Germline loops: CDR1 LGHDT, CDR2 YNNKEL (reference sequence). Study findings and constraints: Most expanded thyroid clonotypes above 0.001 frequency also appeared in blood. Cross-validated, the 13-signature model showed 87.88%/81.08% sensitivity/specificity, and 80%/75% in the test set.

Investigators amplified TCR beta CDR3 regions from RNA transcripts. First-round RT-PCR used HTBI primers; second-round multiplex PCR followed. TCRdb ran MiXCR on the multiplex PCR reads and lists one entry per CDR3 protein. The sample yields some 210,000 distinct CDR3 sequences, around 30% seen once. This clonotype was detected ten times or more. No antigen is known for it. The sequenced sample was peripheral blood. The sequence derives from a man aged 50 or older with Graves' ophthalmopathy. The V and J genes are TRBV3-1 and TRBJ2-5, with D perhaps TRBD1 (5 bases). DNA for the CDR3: TGTGCCAGCAGCCAGTTTGGGCAGGGCGACCAAGAGACCCAGTACTTC. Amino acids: CASSQFGQGDQETQYF.